This TCR beta chain was sequenced for a study of T cell responses to AZD1222 COVID-19 vaccine. Study conclusions and caveats: Reportedly, nearly half of unique spike TCRs recognized epitopes outside B.1.351/B.1.1.7 mutations. Spike-spanning, vaccine-associated CD4 TCRs were dominant at 160-218 and 743-854. When two AZD1222 doses had been given, Spike-specific TCR breadth and depth rose.

Combined were second doses at about 4 or about 12 weeks. Remarks on this clone: What it recognizes is unknown.

The germline CDR1 and CDR2 sequences are SGHNT and YYREEE (reference sequence). The CDR3 has 15 amino acids. The V and J ends lost 4 bases and 7 bases respectively, with 20 bases between them. Clones were read by immunoSEQ multiplex PCR, and TCRdb kept only the in-frame ones, dropping some. The table lists 95,000 to 150,000 clones, around 93% of them singletons. The starting material was peripheral blood, obtained 28 days after the second AZD1222 dose. The V gene is TRBV5-4, the J gene TRBJ1-2; D is possibly TRBD1 (5 bases). The clonotype was recovered from an adult who received the AZD1222 COVID-19 vaccine. This CDR3 is CASSPVGDASGGYTF. CDR3 DNA sequence: TGTGCCAGCAGCCCCGTGGGGGACGCCAGTGGTGGCTACACCTTC.